The present T cell receptor beta chain was sequenced within a study of PD-1 blockade in classical Hodgkin lymphoma. Study results and caveats: Compared with healthy donors, newly diagnosed patients reportedly showed lower baseline TCR diversity. There was a significant rise in CD4+ TCR diversity by C4D1, with no such rise for CD8+.

Concerning this clone: The antigen remains unidentified.

The germline CDR1 and CDR2 sequences are ENHRY and SYGVKD. Trimming left V 3 bases short and J 2 bases short, with 24 bases between. CDR3 size: 19 residues. Time point indicated: cycle 4 day 1 (C4D1), after more than 5 weeks of nivolumab. Every patient experienced relapse after autologous stem cell transplantation, and brentuximab vedotin exposure varied. Isolation of CD4+ T cells from thawed PBMCs was performed by magnetic negative selection. Repertoires were generated with immunoSEQ multiplex PCR, while TCRdb's copy carries only in-frame clones and drops some. The sample yields some 15,000 clones, approximately 84% seen once.

The origin of this receptor is a human donor with classical Hodgkin lymphoma. Sample: CD4+ T cells from blood, taken before the fourth cycle of nivolumab. The gene calls are TRBV10-3 and TRBJ2-3; D possibly uses TRBD1 or TRBD2 (6 bases each). The CDR3 DNA reads TGTGCCATCAGTGACACCGACGGAGGGGGGCAGGGGCACACAGATACGCAGTATTTT. Encoded protein: CAISDTDGGGQGHTDTQYF.